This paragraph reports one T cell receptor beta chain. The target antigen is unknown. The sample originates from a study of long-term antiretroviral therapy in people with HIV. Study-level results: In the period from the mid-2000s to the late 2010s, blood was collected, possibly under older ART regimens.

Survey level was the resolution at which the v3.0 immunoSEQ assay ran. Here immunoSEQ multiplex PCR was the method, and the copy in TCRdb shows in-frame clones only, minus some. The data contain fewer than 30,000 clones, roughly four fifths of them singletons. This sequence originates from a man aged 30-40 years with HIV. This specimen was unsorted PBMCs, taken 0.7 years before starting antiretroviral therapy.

The DNA of the CDR3 is TGTGCCAGCAGCTGGGGAGGGACAGGCGATAATTCACCCCTCCACTTT. Translating gives CASSWGGTGDNSPLHF. J is TRBJ1-6 and V is TRBV5-5, with 8 bases lining up with TRBD1. The CDR3 has 16 amino acids. Germline-derived CDR1 and CDR2 are SGHKS and YYEKEE (reference sequence). Losses at the gene ends were 3 bases for V and 5 bases for J; bases not matched to a gene: 7.